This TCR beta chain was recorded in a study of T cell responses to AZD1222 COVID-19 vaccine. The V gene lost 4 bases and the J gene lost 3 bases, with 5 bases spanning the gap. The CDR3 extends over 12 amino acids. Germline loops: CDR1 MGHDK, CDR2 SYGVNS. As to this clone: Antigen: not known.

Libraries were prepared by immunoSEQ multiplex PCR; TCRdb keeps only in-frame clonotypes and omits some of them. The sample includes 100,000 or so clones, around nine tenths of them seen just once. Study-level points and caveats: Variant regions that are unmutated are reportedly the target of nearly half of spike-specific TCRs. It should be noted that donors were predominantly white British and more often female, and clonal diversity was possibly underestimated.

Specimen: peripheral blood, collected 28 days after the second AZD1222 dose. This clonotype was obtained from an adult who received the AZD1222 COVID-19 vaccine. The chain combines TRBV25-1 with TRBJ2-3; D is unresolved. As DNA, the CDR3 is TGTGCCAGCAGTGGAATTACAGATACGCAGTATTTT. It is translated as CASSGITDTQYF.